This TCR beta chain was found in a study of CD8 T cells in ankylosing spondylitis. Study-level findings and limits: Past research had described some motif variants in reactive arthritis synovial fluid and blood. Reportedly, significant enrichment of disease-linked clones occurred in matched ankylosing spondylitis synovial fluid.

This CDR3 is built from 12 residues. In germline, CDR1 is MNHEY, CDR2 SMNVEV (reference sequence). V lost 6 bases, J lost 7 bases, and 3 bases stayed unmatched. Quantitative barcoded 5'-RACE was used to prepare TCR beta libraries. MiXCR was run by TCRdb on the 5' RACE reads, yielding one entry per CDR3 protein. The sample holds 150,000 to 200,000 distinct CDR3 sequences, 11% seen once. Many counts were recorded for this clonotype. Its antigen is not identified. The gene calls are TRBV27 and TRBJ2-3; 8 positions match TRBD1. Sequenced: blood, either unsorted or a sorted T cell fraction (not recorded which). This clonotype was obtained from a male donor with ankylosing spondylitis or in good health (not recorded which). CDR3 loop: CASSRTGYTQYF. Written as DNA, the CDR3 is TGTGCCAGCAGCAGGACAGGGTATACGCAGTATTTT.